A selection of T cell receptor beta chains follows, all from one sample in a study of blood T cell repertoires in COVID-19. Libraries were prepared by immunoSEQ multiplex PCR; TCRdb keeps only in-frame clonotypes and omits some of them. The sample records roughly 180,000 clones, about 85% being singletons. The source material was peripheral blood. The receptors come from a woman aged 55-70 years with acute or convalescent COVID-19. CDR3s include the opening cysteine and the closing phenylalanine or tryptophan. The D gene is left open where the match is weak. Part of the rows lack a size; the others show once, few, many or a class for expanded clones.

j_call | v_call | d_call | clone_size | cdr3_nt | cdr3_aa
TRBJ2-5 | TRBV6-6 | TRBD1 | - | TGTGCCAGCAGTCGACAGGGGTCCGATGAGACCCAGTACTTC | CASSRQGSDETQYF
TRBJ2-3 | TRBV6-4 | - | few | TGTGCCAGCAGTCCCTTTACGACTAGTTTGACGGATACGCAGTATTTT | CASSPFTTSLTDTQYF
TRBJ1-1 | TRBV5-1 | - | - | TGCGCCAGCAGCCGGGGGGAAGGGACTGAAGCTTTCTTT | CASSRGEGTEAFF
TRBJ2-3 | TRBV4-1 | - | - | TGCGCCAGCAGCCGAGCGGTCTTTCAGACAGATACGCAGTATTTT | CASSRAVFQTDTQYF
TRBJ2-3 | TRBV19 | TRBD2 | - | TGTGCCAGTAATGGCCCGGGACTAGCGGGACCAGAGGGGAGCACAGATACGCAGTATTTT | CASNGPGLAGPEGSTDTQYF
TRBJ1-4 | TRBV28 | - | - | TGTGCCAGCAGTTTATGGCGGAGAGCTGAAAAACTGTTTTTT | CASSLWRRAEKLFF
TRBJ1-1 | TRBV7-8 | - | once | TGTGCCAGCAGCTTAGTGAGAGGTCGGAACACTGAAGCTTTCTTT | CASSLVRGRNTEAFF
TRBJ1-5 | TRBV21-1 | - | few | TGTGCCAGCAGCACGGAGCGGAAAAGCAATCAGCCCCAGCATTTT | CASSTERKSNQPQHF
TRBJ1-5 | TRBV19 | TRBD1 | - | TGTGCCAGTAGTTTCAGACAGGGGTTTAGCAATCAGCCCCAGCATTTT | CASSFRQGFSNQPQHF
TRBJ1-2 | TRBV19 | - | - | TGTGCCAGTAGTATAATACAGTCAAGTGGCTACACCTTC | CASSIIQSSGYTF
TRBJ2-5 | TRBV7-3 | TRBD2 | - | TGTGCCAGCAGCCCCGGGACTAGCGGGGGGGCCCAAGAGACCCAGTACTTC | CASSPGTSGGAQETQYF
TRBJ1-2 | TRBV6-5 | - | - | TGTGCCAGCAGCCCGCCTTCATACAGTCACTCTGGCTACACCTTC | CASSPPSYSHSGYTF
TRBJ1-4 | TRBV28 | TRBD1 | - | TGTGCCAGCAGTGGAGGGGGCGATGGTAGTGAAAAACTGTTTTTT | CASSGGGDGSEKLFF
TRBJ2-5 | TRBV7-2 | TRBD1 | - | TGTGCCAGCAGCCCCCGAGGGGGCAGGGCTGGAGAGACCCAGTACTTC | CASSPRGGRAGETQYF
TRBJ2-3 | TRBV4-2 | TRBD1 | - | TGTGCCAGCAGCCAAGCAGGGGGCAAAGAGGATACGCAGTATTTT | CASSQAGGKEDTQYF
TRBJ2-1 | TRBV5-1 | TRBD2 | - | TGCGCCAGCACCTGGACTAGCGGGACCTACAATGAGCAGTTCTTC | CASTWTSGTYNEQFF
TRBJ2-1 | TRBV30 | TRBD1 | - | TGTGCCTGGAGTATTGGGACAGGGGATGCGGGTAGTGCCTACAATGAGCAGTTCTTC | CAWSIGTGDAGSAYNEQFF
TRBJ1-2 | TRBV28 | - | - | TGTGGGACTGGGAGGGGACTTGGCTACACCTTC | CGTGRGLGYTF
TRBJ1-2 | TRBV6-5 | TRBD1 | - | TGTGCCAGCAGTTTGACAGGGACTAACTATGGCTACACCTTC | CASSLTGTNYGYTF
TRBJ1-1 | TRBV27 | - | - | TGTGCCAGCAGTTTATGGGGGCAACTGAACACTGAAGCTTTCTTT | CASSLWGQLNTEAFF
TRBJ1-5 | TRBV19 | - | - | TGTGCCAGTAGTATTGCAGGGTATAGCAATCAGCCCCAGCATTTT | CASSIAGYSNQPQHF
TRBJ2-2 | TRBV28 | - | - | TGTGCCAGCAGTTTGGACGTGTCGGGGGGGGAGCTGTTTTTT | CASSLDVSGGELFF
TRBJ1-1 | TRBV9 | - | - | TGTGCCAGCAGCGTAGGAGGGAAACCGATGAACACTGAAGCTTTCTTT | CASSVGGKPMNTEAFF
TRBJ2-1 | TRBV5-1 | - | - | TGCGCCAGTGATCAGGGGTCAGGCCGGAATGAGCAGTTCTTC | CASDQGSGRNEQFF
TRBJ2-1 | TRBV5-1 | - | - | TGCGCCAGCAGCCCCCTACTGATACCACGGGATGAGCAGTTCTTC | CASSPLLIPRDEQFF
TRBJ2-7 | TRBV19 | - | few | TGTGCCAGTAGCCATCGCCGGACACCAGCTGGGGAGCAGTACTTC | CASSHRRTPAGEQYF
TRBJ1-4 | TRBV9 | - | - | TGTGCCAGCAGCCCCACAGGGAACCTTGAAAAACTGTTTTTT | CASSPTGNLEKLFF
TRBJ2-2 | TRBV10-3 | TRBD2 | - | TGTGCCATCAGTGTGACTACTAGCGGGAGGGCCGTACTGGGAACCGGGGAGCTGTTTTTT | CAISVTTSGRAVLGTGELFF
TRBJ1-4 | TRBV19 | - | once | TGTGCCAGTAGTATCACCCGACAGGCAACTAATGAAAAACTGTTTTTT | CASSITRQATNEKLFF
TRBJ1-2 | TRBV19 | TRBD1 | - | TGTGCCAGTACCACGACAGGGCCATATGGCTACACCTTC | CASTTTGPYGYTF